This TCR beta chain comes out of a study of identical twins. Study conclusions and caveats: Out-of-frame alpha sequences that twins shared showed excess low generation probability.

Remarks on this clonotype: Its antigen is unknown.

TCRdb used MiXCR to reprocess the 5' RACE reads, holding one entry per CDR3 protein. The repertoire consists of roughly 690,000 distinct CDR3 sequences, with 21% occurring once and the leading ten covering approximately 4.3%. This CDR3 has 15 amino acids. Trimming pared 4 bases from V and 10 bases from J, leaving 20 bases between. Germline loops: CDR1 MGHRA, CDR2 YSYEKL. These data were also reused for a study on T cells expressing NK-cell markers. That study reports: Of the CD8+ T cells in about 6 donors, roughly 1.0-7.5% belonged to dominant NKG2C+ clonotypes.

Sample: PBMCs. V gene TRBV4-1 combines with J gene TRBJ2-1; D tentatively reads TRBD1 or TRBD2 (5 bases each). The receptor was derived from a woman in her late teens or twenties in good health. The DNA for the CDR3 is TGCGCCAGCAGCCTGAACCGGGGCCAACGAGGGGAGCAGTTCTTC. It specifies CASSLNRGQRGEQFF.